The 10 T cell receptor beta chains below were found in one sample sequenced in a study of regulatory T cells in long-lasting Graves disease. iRepertoire HTBI primers and Arm-PCR of CDR3 regions built TCR beta libraries. TCRdb recomputed calls from the multiplex PCR reads with MiXCR, one row per CDR3 protein. The sample carries about 620,000 distinct CDR3 sequences, 16% recorded once. The time point here: newly diagnosed GD, antithyroid drugs for less than 3 months. The TCR library was prepared using RNA isolated from PBMCs. This sample was shared with a second study, whose subject was T cells in Graves' hyperthyroidism and ophthalmopathy.

This sample comprised peripheral blood mononuclear cells (PBMCs), obtained at new diagnosis, from a patient treated with antithyroid drugs. Receptors originate from a young woman with Graves disease.

V and J are TRBV18 and TRBJ2-2; D not resolved. CDR1 and CDR2 from the germline V gene are KGHSH and LQKENI. The CDR3 consists of 13 residues. Deletions cut 6 bases from V and 7 bases from J, with 12 bases between. The DNA for the CDR3 is TGTGCCAGCTCTTTAAAGGGCGTCGGGGAGCTGTTTTTT. This codes for CASSLKGVGELFF.

The sample holds a few counts of this clonotype. V is TRBV2 and J is TRBJ2-5; D not certain. The CDR3 totals 15 residues. Germline CDR1 SNHLY, CDR2 FYNNEI. V was shortened by 7 bases and J by 4 bases, with 19 bases between the two germline ends. CDR3 bases: TGTGCCAGCACGCTTTATGCAATAACACCAGAGACCCAGTACTTC. It is translated as CASTLYAITPETQYF.

This chain links TRBV30 with TRBJ2-2; perhaps TRBD2 as D (6 bases). Trimming stripped 4 bases from V and 1 base from J, with 7 bases between. CDR3 length equals 13 residues. The V gene's germline CDR1 is GTSNPN and CDR2 SVGIG (reference sequence). The CDR3 sequence is CAWTGGNTGELFF. In DNA form, the CDR3 reads TGTGCCTGGACCGGGGGGAACACCGGGGAGCTGTTTTTT.

A few counts support this clonotype. The chain couples TRBV28 to TRBJ2-7; 10 nucleotides line up with TRBD2. CDR1 and CDR2 (germline): MDHEN, SYDVKM. V was clipped by 6 bases and J by 2 bases; unmatched bases: 10. There are 16 residues in the CDR3. The CDR3 DNA sequence: TGTGCCAGCAGGTCATCCTCTAGCGGGAGCACCTACGAGCAGTACTTC. It yields the protein CASRSSSSGSTYEQYF. The complete variable domain, with remaining parts taken from reference TRBV28 and TRBJ2-7, reads DVKVTQSSRYLVKRTGEKVFLECVQDMDHENMFWYRQDPGLGLRLIYFSYDVKMKEKGDIPEGYSVSREKKERFSLILESASTNQTSMYLCASRSSSSGSTYEQYFGPGTRLTVT.

The rearrangement joins TRBV30 to TRBJ2-6, with TRBD1 identical over 9 bases. CDR1 is GTSNPN, CDR2 SVGIG, per germline (reference sequence). The CDR3 length is 18 residues. V was pared by 0 bases and J by 4 bases, with 10 bases of the junction left unmatched. Here the CDR3 DNA reads TGTGCCTGGAGTGTTCATCCGGGACAGGGACCCGGGGCCAACGTCCTGACTTTC. It translates to CAWSVHPGQGPGANVLTF.

This clonotype was seen a few times. V is TRBV7-3 and J is TRBJ2-3, with TRBD2 matching 12 bases. Germline lookup yields CDR1 SGHTA and CDR2 FQGTGA. Germline trimming cut 5 bases from V and 4 bases from J; bases unmatched to any gene: 4. This CDR3 is built from 15 residues. This chain's CDR3 is CASSRTSGTPDTQYF. The CDR3 nucleotides read TGTGCCAGCAGCCGGACTAGCGGGACCCCAGATACGCAGTATTTT.

The V and J genes are TRBV18 and TRBJ2-2, with 8 bases fitting TRBD1. Trimming took 0 bases from V and 9 from J; bases not matched to a gene: 3. The CDR3 covers 14 residues. Germline V gene data show CDR1 as KGHSH and CDR2 as LQKENI. The CDR3 is CASSPPGQVRELFF. In nucleotides, the CDR3 is TGTGCCAGCTCACCACCGGGACAGGTCCGGGAGCTGTTTTTT.

This clonotype occurred many times. V is TRBV7-6 and J is TRBJ2-7; unclear D gene. The ends were cut back, 4 bases at V and 0 bases at J, with 10 bases in the middle. The CDR3 has 14 residues. The germline V gene has CDR1 SGHVS and CDR2 FNYEAQ. The DNA for the CDR3 is TGTGCCAGCAGCTCAGGACGGTTCTCCTACGAGCAGTACTTC. Amino acids: CASSSGRFSYEQYF.

This clonotype showed up just a few times. This rearrangement joins TRBV5-1 to TRBJ2-5, with TRBD2 identical over 14 bases. Germline CDR1 is SGHRS and CDR2 is YFSETQ. This CDR3 is built from 16 residues. Trimming removed 7 bases from V and 4 bases from J; junction bases left unmatched: 9. The CDR3, as DNA: TGCGCCAGCGGGAGACTAGCGGGAGGGCCGGGAGAGACCCAGTACTTC. Protein: CASGRLAGGPGETQYF.

This clonotype showed up just a few times. This chain uses TRBV27 with TRBJ2-3; D is uncertain. Germline loops: CDR1 MNHEY, CDR2 SMNVEV (reference sequence). V lost 2 bases and J 0 bases, leaving 12 bases between the germline ends. CDR3 size: 16 residues. CDR3 DNA sequence: TGTGCCAGCAGTTTAAGGTTCGGACCTAGCACAGATACGCAGTATTTT. It specifies CASSLRFGPSTDTQYF.